This T cell receptor beta chain was observed in a study of beta chain features in type 1 diabetes. Every isolated RNA sample was fully reverse transcribed, so sequencing captured expressed TCRB transcripts. Naive, central memory and regulatory T cell samples produced a mean of roughly 3.9 million reads. The method was immunoSEQ multiplex PCR; TCRdb's version includes in-frame clones alone and lacks a portion of them. The data show 300,000 to 400,000 clones, roughly 12% seen once. Germline loops: CDR1 SGDLS, CDR2 YYNGEE. The CDR3 contains 15 residues. Trimming stripped 0 bases from V and 8 bases from J, with 14 bases between. Sorting that relied on CD45RO/CCR7/CD25/CD127/CD95/CD27 yielded CD4+ naive, central memory, regulatory and stem cell-like memory cells.

This receptor was taken from a man aged 18-30 years in good health. Sequencing used naive CD4+ T cells from blood. The V and J genes are TRBV9 and TRBJ1-4, with D perhaps TRBD1 (5 bases). CDR3 sequence reads: CASSVGPGIREKLFF. The CDR3 region has the DNA TGTGCCAGCAGCGTAGGTCCAGGGATAAGAGAAAAACTGTTTTTT.